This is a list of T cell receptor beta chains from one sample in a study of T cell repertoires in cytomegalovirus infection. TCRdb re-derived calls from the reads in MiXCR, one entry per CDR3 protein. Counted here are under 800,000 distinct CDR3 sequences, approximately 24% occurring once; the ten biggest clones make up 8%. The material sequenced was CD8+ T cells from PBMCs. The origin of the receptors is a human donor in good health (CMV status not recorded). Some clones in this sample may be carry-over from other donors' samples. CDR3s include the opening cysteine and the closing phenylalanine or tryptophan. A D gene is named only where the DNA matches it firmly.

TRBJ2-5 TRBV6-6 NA CASSYSLVRGLQETQYF
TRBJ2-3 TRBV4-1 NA CASSPQGRGTDTQYF
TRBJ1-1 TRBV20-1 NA CSARQGREELNTEAFF
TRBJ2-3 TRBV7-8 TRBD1 CASSSRTGLLTDTQYF
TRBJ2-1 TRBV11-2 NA CASSLSLARDNEQFF
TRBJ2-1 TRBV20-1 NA CSASFEGTDEQFF
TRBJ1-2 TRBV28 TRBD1 CASSPAGGPYGYTF
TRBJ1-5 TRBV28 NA CASRELYSNQPQHF
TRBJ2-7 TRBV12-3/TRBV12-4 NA CASSHSFAYEQYF
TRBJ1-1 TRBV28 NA CASSLWTNTEAFF
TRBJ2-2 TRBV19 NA CASSIVGQGGIGELFF
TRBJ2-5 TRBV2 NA CASSDRDSQETQYF
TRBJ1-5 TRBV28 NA CASSLRSSNQPQHF
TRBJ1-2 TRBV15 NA CATSRDRTGRNYGYTF
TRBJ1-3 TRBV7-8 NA CASSTGGRTGNTIYF
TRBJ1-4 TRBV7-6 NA CASSISQGTNEKLFF